Listed below are T cell receptor beta chains from one sample, sequenced in a study of blood T cell repertoires in COVID-19. The protocol was immunoSEQ multiplex PCR, while the TCRdb copy is restricted to in-frame clones and leaves out a portion. Of 95,000 to 150,000 clones in the sample, around 84% are singletons; the top ten hold approximately 3.9%. The sequencing sample was made of PBMCs or T cells enriched from blood (not recorded which). These receptors were obtained from a woman younger than 45 who had recovered from COVID-19. CDR3s include the opening cysteine and the closing phenylalanine or tryptophan. Each record gives: CDR3 protein, CDR3 DNA, V gene, D gene, clone size, J gene. The D gene is left open where the match is weak. Size values are once, few and many counts, or a class for expanded clones, and some rows have none.

CDR3aa: CASSLSGEQYF
CDR3nt: TGTGCCAGCAGTTTATCGGGCGAGCAGTACTTC
v_gene: TRBV28
d_gene: NA
abundance: NA
j_gene: TRBJ2-7

CDR3aa: CAWSVSYTSSGNTIYF
CDR3nt: TGTGCCTGGAGTGTAAGTTACACATCATCTGGAAACACCATATATTTT
v_gene: TRBV30
d_gene: NA
abundance: NA
j_gene: TRBJ1-3

CDR3aa: CASSQGTGRTYGYTF
CDR3nt: TGTGCCAGCAGCCAGGGGACAGGCCGTACCTATGGCTACACCTTC
v_gene: TRBV14
d_gene: TRBD1
abundance: NA
j_gene: TRBJ1-2

CDR3aa: CASSPSTDTQYF
CDR3nt: TGTGCCAGCAGCCCAAGCACAGATACGCAGTATTTT
v_gene: TRBV28
d_gene: NA
abundance: NA
j_gene: TRBJ2-3

CDR3aa: CASSLAQGFSEAFF
CDR3nt: TGCGCCAGCAGCTTAGCCCAGGGGTTTAGTGAAGCTTTCTTT
v_gene: TRBV5-1
d_gene: NA
abundance: NA
j_gene: TRBJ1-1

CDR3aa: CASSYSGPNNSPLHF
CDR3nt: TGTGCCAGCAGTTACTCGGGGCCAAATAATTCACCCCTCCACTTT
v_gene: TRBV6-5
d_gene: NA
abundance: NA
j_gene: TRBJ1-6

CDR3aa: CASSIPSFTEAFF
CDR3nt: TGTGCCAGTAGTATCCCCTCCTTCACTGAAGCTTTCTTT
v_gene: TRBV19
d_gene: NA
abundance: NA
j_gene: TRBJ1-1

CDR3aa: CASSLFSGTGAFF
CDR3nt: TGTGCCAGCAGTTTATTTTCCGGTACAGGGGCTTTCTTT
v_gene: TRBV28
d_gene: NA
abundance: NA
j_gene: TRBJ1-1

CDR3aa: CATRDRDYTEAFF
CDR3nt: TGTGCCACCAGGGACAGGGACTACACTGAAGCTTTCTTT
v_gene: TRBV24-1
d_gene: TRBD1
abundance: NA
j_gene: TRBJ1-1

CDR3aa: CASTPWPGYTDTQYF
CDR3nt: TGTGCCAGCACGCCCTGGCCAGGATACACAGATACGCAGTATTTT
v_gene: TRBV5-6
d_gene: NA
abundance: NA
j_gene: TRBJ2-3

CDR3aa: CASLVSIDSPLHF
CDR3nt: TGTGCCAGCCTCGTAAGCATCGATTCACCCCTCCACTTT
v_gene: TRBV18
d_gene: NA
abundance: NA
j_gene: TRBJ1-6

CDR3aa: CASSRLAGGADTQYF
CDR3nt: TGTGCCAGTAGTAGACTAGCGGGTGGGGCTGATACGCAGTATTTT
v_gene: TRBV19
d_gene: TRBD2
abundance: NA
j_gene: TRBJ2-3

CDR3aa: CASSVGGTGGVQPQHF
CDR3nt: TGTGCCAGCAGTGTTGGGGGGACAGGGGGGGTTCAGCCCCAGCATTTT
v_gene: TRBV2
d_gene: TRBD1
abundance: NA
j_gene: TRBJ1-5

CDR3aa: CASRPRTAVSSSYNEQFF
CDR3nt: TGTGCCAGCAGACCCAGGACTGCCGTAAGCAGTTCCTACAATGAGCAGTTCTTC
v_gene: TRBV27
d_gene: NA
abundance: NA
j_gene: TRBJ2-1

CDR3aa: CAWSPPWGGSYEQYF
CDR3nt: TGTGCCTGGAGCCCTCCATGGGGAGGGAGTTACGAGCAGTACTTC
v_gene: TRBV30
d_gene: TRBD2
abundance: NA
j_gene: TRBJ2-7

CDR3aa: CASSSDRARNGYTF
CDR3nt: TGCGCCAGCAGTTCGGACAGGGCGCGCAATGGCTACACCTTC
v_gene: TRBV5-1
d_gene: TRBD1
abundance: NA
j_gene: TRBJ1-2

CDR3aa: CASSLREAREKLFF
CDR3nt: TGTGCCAGCAGTTTGCGGGAGGCACGCGAAAAACTGTTTTTT
v_gene: TRBV28
d_gene: NA
abundance: NA
j_gene: TRBJ1-4

CDR3aa: CASSMSSGTGDKEPQHF
CDR3nt: TGTGCCAGTAGTATGTCCTCCGGGACAGGGGATAAGGAGCCCCAGCATTTT
v_gene: TRBV19
d_gene: TRBD1
abundance: NA
j_gene: TRBJ1-5

CDR3aa: CASSQSRATGASEKLFF
CDR3nt: TGCGCCAGCAGCCAGTCCCGGGCGACAGGGGCAAGTGAAAAACTGTTTTTT
v_gene: TRBV4-1
d_gene: TRBD1
abundance: NA
j_gene: TRBJ1-4

CDR3aa: CAGKPGQGNTEAFF
CDR3nt: TGTGCCGGAAAACCGGGACAGGGAAACACTGAAGCTTTCTTT
v_gene: TRBV10-3
d_gene: TRBD1
abundance: NA
j_gene: TRBJ1-1

CDR3aa: CASSWRDSTDTQYF
CDR3nt: TGCGCCAGCAGCTGGCGGGACAGCACAGATACGCAGTATTTT
v_gene: TRBV5-1
d_gene: NA
abundance: NA
j_gene: TRBJ2-3

CDR3aa: CASSVGLAGGLNTGELFF
CDR3nt: TGTGCCAGCAGCGTAGGACTAGCGGGAGGGCTCAACACCGGGGAGCTGTTTTTT
v_gene: TRBV9
d_gene: TRBD2
abundance: NA
j_gene: TRBJ2-2

CDR3aa: CASSSSETVEEPQHF
CDR3nt: TGTGCCAGCAGTTCTTCCGAAACAGTCGAAGAACCCCAGCATTTT
v_gene: TRBV28
d_gene: NA
abundance: NA
j_gene: TRBJ1-5

CDR3aa: CASARDIGTDTQYF
CDR3nt: TGTGCCAGCGCCCGGGACATCGGCACAGATACGCAGTATTTT
v_gene: TRBV7-8
d_gene: NA
abundance: once
j_gene: TRBJ2-3

CDR3aa: CATSDLAGDTDTQYF
CDR3nt: TGTGCCACCAGTGATTTAGCGGGAGACACAGATACGCAGTATTTT
v_gene: TRBV24-1
d_gene: TRBD2
abundance: NA
j_gene: TRBJ2-3

CDR3aa: CASSETASYEQYF
CDR3nt: TGTGCCAGTAGTGAGACAGCCTCCTACGAGCAGTACTTC
v_gene: TRBV19
d_gene: NA
abundance: NA
j_gene: TRBJ2-7

CDR3aa: CASYPTAGAYEQYF
CDR3nt: TGCGCCAGTTACCCGACAGCGGGAGCCTACGAGCAGTACTTC
v_gene: TRBV5-1
d_gene: TRBD2
abundance: NA
j_gene: TRBJ2-7

CDR3aa: CASSLPVLNEQFF
CDR3nt: TGTGCCAGCAGTTTACCAGTTCTCAATGAGCAGTTCTTC
v_gene: TRBV28
d_gene: NA
abundance: NA
j_gene: TRBJ2-1

CDR3aa: CASSLDPGTGRYTNYGYTF
CDR3nt: TGCGCCAGCAGCTTGGACCCCGGGACAGGGAGGTACACTAACTATGGCTACACCTTC
v_gene: TRBV5-1
d_gene: TRBD1
abundance: NA
j_gene: TRBJ1-2

CDR3aa: CASSLYLAGGNTGELFF
CDR3nt: TGCGCCAGCAGCTTGTATCTAGCGGGAGGGAACACCGGGGAGCTGTTTTTT
v_gene: TRBV5-1
d_gene: TRBD2
abundance: NA
j_gene: TRBJ2-2

CDR3aa: CASSLQRTGELFF
CDR3nt: TGTGCCAGCAGCTTACAGCGCACCGGGGAGCTGTTTTTT
v_gene: TRBV7-3
d_gene: NA
abundance: few
j_gene: TRBJ2-2

CDR3aa: CASSPREGNTEAFF
CDR3nt: TGTGCCAGCAGCCCGCGGGAGGGAAACACTGAAGCTTTCTTT
v_gene: TRBV7-8
d_gene: NA
abundance: NA
j_gene: TRBJ1-1

CDR3aa: CASSLEQRARTQYF
CDR3nt: TGTGCCAGCAGCTTAGAGCAGAGGGCTAGGACCCAGTACTTC
v_gene: TRBV7-2
d_gene: NA
abundance: once
j_gene: TRBJ2-5

CDR3aa: CASSAAGTALTGANVLTF
CDR3nt: TGTGCCAGCAGCGCAGCCGGGACTGCTTTAACTGGGGCCAACGTCCTGACTTTC
v_gene: TRBV11-2
d_gene: NA
abundance: NA
j_gene: TRBJ2-6

CDR3aa: CASSLIPPSVGRSKRGQPQHF
CDR3nt: TGTGCCAGCAGTTTGATCCCTCCGTCGGTGGGGCGCTCCAAGCGAGGTCAGCCCCAGCATTTT
v_gene: TRBV28
d_gene: NA
abundance: NA
j_gene: TRBJ1-5

CDR3aa: CASSKDRGHTEAFF
CDR3nt: TGCGCCAGCAGCAAGGACAGGGGGCACACTGAAGCTTTCTTT
v_gene: TRBV5-1
d_gene: TRBD1
abundance: NA
j_gene: TRBJ1-1

CDR3aa: CASPPAGAHLTEAFF
CDR3nt: TGTGCCAGCCCCCCCGCGGGGGCGCATTTGACTGAAGCTTTCTTT
v_gene: TRBV28
d_gene: NA
abundance: NA
j_gene: TRBJ1-1

CDR3aa: CASSQTYSAGGPSEQFF
CDR3nt: TGTGCCAGCAGCCAAACCTATAGCGCGGGAGGGCCTTCTGAGCAGTTCTTC
v_gene: TRBV13
d_gene: TRBD2
abundance: NA
j_gene: TRBJ2-1

CDR3aa: CSVAERLNQPQHF
CDR3nt: TGCAGCGTTGCGGAGAGGCTCAATCAGCCCCAGCATTTT
v_gene: TRBV29-1
d_gene: NA
abundance: NA
j_gene: TRBJ1-5

CDR3aa: CASRASGTPYEQYF
CDR3nt: TGTGCCAGCAGGGCTAGCGGAACTCCCTACGAGCAGTACTTC
v_gene: TRBV28
d_gene: TRBD2
abundance: NA
j_gene: TRBJ2-7

CDR3aa: CAWSFPPGTYEQYF
CDR3nt: TGTGCCTGGAGTTTCCCACCCGGGACCTACGAGCAGTACTTC
v_gene: TRBV30
d_gene: NA
abundance: NA
j_gene: TRBJ2-7

CDR3aa: CASGASGGYNEQFF
CDR3nt: TGTGCCAGCGGGGCCAGCGGGGGATACAATGAGCAGTTCTTC
v_gene: TRBV7-9
d_gene: TRBD2
abundance: once
j_gene: TRBJ2-1

CDR3aa: CASSPGSGNTDTQYF
CDR3nt: TGTGCCAGCAGCCCTGGGTCGGGGAACACAGATACGCAGTATTTT
v_gene: TRBV11-1
d_gene: NA
abundance: once
j_gene: TRBJ2-3

CDR3aa: CASSLVGQSSYEQYF
CDR3nt: TGTGCCAGCAGCTTGGTTGGACAGAGCTCCTACGAGCAGTACTTC
v_gene: TRBV5-6
d_gene: NA
abundance: NA
j_gene: TRBJ2-7

CDR3aa: CASSPLRSGLNSPLHF
CDR3nt: TGTGCCAGCAGCCCCCTACGGAGCGGGTTGAATTCACCCCTCCACTTT
v_gene: TRBV5-8
d_gene: NA
abundance: NA
j_gene: TRBJ1-6

CDR3aa: CASSLGSGGNTEAFF
CDR3nt: TGTGCCAGCAGCTTAGGTTCCGGGGGGAACACTGAAGCTTTCTTT
v_gene: TRBV7-9
d_gene: NA
abundance: NA
j_gene: TRBJ1-1

CDR3aa: CASSPRDRGMLASYNEQFF
CDR3nt: TGCGCCAGCAGCCCACGGGACAGGGGAATGTTAGCCTCCTACAATGAGCAGTTCTTC
v_gene: TRBV5-1
d_gene: TRBD1
abundance: NA
j_gene: TRBJ2-1

CDR3aa: CASSYSRATGELFF
CDR3nt: TGTGCCAGCAGTTACTCGAGGGCCACCGGGGAGCTGTTTTTT
v_gene: TRBV6-2/TRBV6-3
d_gene: NA
abundance: NA
j_gene: TRBJ2-2

CDR3aa: CASSLPRGDSPLHF
CDR3nt: TGCGCCAGCAGCTTGCCCAGGGGGGATTCACCCCTCCACTTT
v_gene: TRBV5-1
d_gene: TRBD1
abundance: NA
j_gene: TRBJ1-6

CDR3aa: CASSPISGRAFYEQYF
CDR3nt: TGCGCCAGCAGCCCGATTAGCGGGAGGGCCTTCTACGAGCAGTACTTC
v_gene: TRBV5-1
d_gene: TRBD2
abundance: NA
j_gene: TRBJ2-7

CDR3aa: CASSLQRGNQPQHF
CDR3nt: TGTGCCAGCAGTTTACAACGGGGGAATCAGCCCCAGCATTTT
v_gene: TRBV27
d_gene: NA
abundance: NA
j_gene: TRBJ1-5

CDR3aa: CASSKQGGGRYGYTF
CDR3nt: TGTGCCAGTAGTAAACAGGGCGGGGGAAGGTATGGCTACACCTTC
v_gene: TRBV19
d_gene: NA
abundance: NA
j_gene: TRBJ1-2

CDR3aa: CASTNKGDRIGGSHNEQFF
CDR3nt: TGTGCCAGTACCAATAAGGGGGACAGGATCGGCGGGAGTCACAATGAGCAGTTCTTC
v_gene: TRBV19
d_gene: NA
abundance: NA
j_gene: TRBJ2-1

CDR3aa: CASSRQLYEQYF
CDR3nt: TGTGCCAGCTCACGACAATTGTACGAGCAGTACTTC
v_gene: TRBV18
d_gene: NA
abundance: once
j_gene: TRBJ2-7

CDR3aa: CASSEDPGGSYEQYF
CDR3nt: TGTGCCAGCAGTGAAGACCCAGGGGGCTCCTACGAGCAGTACTTC
v_gene: TRBV6-1
d_gene: TRBD1
abundance: NA
j_gene: TRBJ2-7

CDR3aa: CASRHFEAFF
CDR3nt: TGTGCCAGTCGACATTTTGAAGCTTTCTTT
v_gene: TRBV28
d_gene: NA
abundance: NA
j_gene: TRBJ1-1